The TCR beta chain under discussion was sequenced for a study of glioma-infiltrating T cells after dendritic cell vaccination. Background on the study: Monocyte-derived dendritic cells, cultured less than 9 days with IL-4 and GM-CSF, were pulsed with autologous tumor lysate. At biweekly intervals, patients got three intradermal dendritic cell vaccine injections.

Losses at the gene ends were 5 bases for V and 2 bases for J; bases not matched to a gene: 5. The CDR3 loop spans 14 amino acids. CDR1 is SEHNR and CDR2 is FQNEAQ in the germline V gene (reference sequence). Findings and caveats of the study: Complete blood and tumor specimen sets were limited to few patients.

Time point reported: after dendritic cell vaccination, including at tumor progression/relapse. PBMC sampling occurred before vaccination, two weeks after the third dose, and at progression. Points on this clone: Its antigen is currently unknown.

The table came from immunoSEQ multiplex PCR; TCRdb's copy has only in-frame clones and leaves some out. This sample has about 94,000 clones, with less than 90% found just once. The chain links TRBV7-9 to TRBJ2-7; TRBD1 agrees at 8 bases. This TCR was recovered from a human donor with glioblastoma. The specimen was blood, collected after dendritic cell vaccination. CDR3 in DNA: TGTGCCAGCAGCCGCGGGACAGGTACCTACGAGCAGTACTTC. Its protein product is CASSRGTGTYEQYF.